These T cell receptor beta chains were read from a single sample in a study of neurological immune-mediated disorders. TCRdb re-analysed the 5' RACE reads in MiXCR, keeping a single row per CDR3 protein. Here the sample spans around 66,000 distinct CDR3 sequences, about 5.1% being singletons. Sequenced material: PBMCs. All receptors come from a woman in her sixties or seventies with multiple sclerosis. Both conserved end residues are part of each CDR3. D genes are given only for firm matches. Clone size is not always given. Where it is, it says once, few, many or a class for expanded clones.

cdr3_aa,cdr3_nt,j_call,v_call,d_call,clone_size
CASSLVLADSYEQYF,TGTGCCAGCAGCTTGGTTCTAGCGGACTCCTACGAGCAGTACTTC,TRBJ2-7,TRBV5-5,TRBD2,few
CASSQDRQGSYEQYF,TGTGCCAGCAGCCAAGACCGGCAAGGGTCCTACGAGCAGTACTTC,TRBJ2-7,TRBV3-1,NA,many
CASSYWLTEAFF,TGTGCCAGCAGTTACTGGCTCACTGAAGCTTTCTTT,TRBJ1-1,TRBV6-2/TRBV6-3,NA,many
CASSLRRTSGTDTQYF,TGTGCCAGCAGCCTGAGACGGACTAGCGGGACCGATACGCAGTATTTT,TRBJ2-3,TRBV7-6,TRBD2,many
CSARDPGQGLYNEQFF,TGCAGTGCTAGAGATCCAGGACAGGGTCTCTACAATGAGCAGTTCTTC,TRBJ2-1,TRBV20-1,TRBD1,many
CSAPISTDTQYF,TGCAGCGCTCCTATTTCCACAGATACGCAGTATTTT,TRBJ2-3,TRBV20-1,NA,many
CASSVSGETQYF,TGCGCCAGCAGCGTTAGCGGAGAGACCCAGTACTTC,TRBJ2-5,TRBV5-1,NA,many
CASSYSGTGGNTIYF,TGTGCCAGCAGTTACTCCGGGACAGGGGGAAACACCATATATTTT,TRBJ1-3,TRBV12-3/TRBV12-4,TRBD1,many
CASSPRGRFAGAYTQYF,TGTGCCAGCAGCCCCCGGGGGAGGTTCGCGGGTGCCTATACGCAGTATTTT,TRBJ2-3,TRBV7-2,NA,many
CSAKTEANTEAFF,TGCAGTGCTAAGACCGAGGCGAACACTGAAGCTTTCTTT,TRBJ1-1,TRBV20-1,NA,NA
CASSFMNEQFF,TGTGCCAGCAGCTTTATGAATGAGCAGTTCTTC,TRBJ2-1,TRBV7-6,NA,NA
CASRAGGTSLPQHF,TGTGCCAGCAGGGCAGGGGGGACCTCCCTGCCCCAGCATTTT,TRBJ1-5,TRBV6-5,TRBD1,many
CASSEAAQGSGANVLTF,TGTGCCAGCAGTGAAGCGGCCCAGGGCTCTGGGGCCAACGTCCTGACTTTC,TRBJ2-6,TRBV2,NA,many
CASSYADRVGELFF,TGTGCCAGCAGTTACGCGGACAGGGTTGGGGAGCTGTTTTTT,TRBJ2-2,TRBV6-5,TRBD1,many
CASTPMGRAETQYF,TGTGCCAGCACCCCTATGGGGCGGGCAGAGACCCAGTACTTC,TRBJ2-5,TRBV6-1,NA,many
CASSYFRTAMNTEAFF,TGTGCCAGCAGTTACTTTCGGACAGCGATGAACACTGAAGCTTTCTTT,TRBJ1-1,TRBV6-6,NA,many
CSVLRDSSPGEQYF,TGCAGCGTCCTACGCGACAGTTCGCCCGGGGAGCAGTACTTC,TRBJ2-7,TRBV29-1,NA,many
CSARMATYEQYF,TGCAGTGCTAGAATGGCAACTTACGAGCAGTACTTC,TRBJ2-7,TRBV20-1,NA,many
CASSPPIYNEQFF,TGCGCCAGCAGCCCCCCTATATACAATGAGCAGTTCTTC,TRBJ2-1,TRBV5-1,NA,many
CASSLKWAGEKLFF,TGTGCCAGCAGTTTAAAGTGGGCCGGTGAAAAACTGTTTTTT,TRBJ1-4,TRBV12-3/TRBV12-4,NA,many
CASSQGVGVGGNTIYF,TGCGCCAGCAGCCAAGGAGTAGGGGTCGGGGGAAACACCATATATTTT,TRBJ1-3,TRBV4-3,NA,many
CASTRGGNTGEFF,TGTGCCAGCACCCGAGGGGGGAATACAGGGGAGTTCTTC,TRBJ2-1,TRBV28,NA,NA
CASSTRGRLARETQYF,TGTGCCAGCAGTACCCGGGGCCGACTAGCGCGAGAGACCCAGTACTTC,TRBJ2-5,TRBV6-2/TRBV6-3,TRBD2,many
CASSSDLTGNEQFF,TGCGCCAGCAGCTCCGACCTGACAGGAAATGAGCAGTTCTTC,TRBJ2-1,TRBV5-1,NA,many
CSARVKRGIHTGELFF,TGCAGTGCTAGAGTCAAACGCGGGATTCACACCGGGGAGCTGTTTTTT,TRBJ2-2,TRBV20-1,NA,many
CASSSPQSFGYTF,TGTGCCAGCAGTTCCCCACAGTCCTTTGGCTACACCTTC,TRBJ1-2,TRBV25-1,NA,few
CSAPFLQGKGTEAFF,TGCAGCGCCCCGTTCCTACAGGGAAAGGGAACTGAAGCTTTCTTT,TRBJ1-1,TRBV29-1,NA,many
CASSSMTGGRGETQYF,TGTGCCAGCAGCTCAATGACAGGGGGCAGAGGGGAGACCCAGTACTTC,TRBJ2-5,TRBV5-5,TRBD1,few
CASRQHRVQETQYF,TGTGCCAGCAGACAGCACAGGGTCCAAGAGACCCAGTACTTC,TRBJ2-5,TRBV7-6,NA,many
CSVVPDRAKVSGANVLTF,TGCAGCGTTGTCCCAGACAGGGCCAAAGTCTCCGGGGCCAACGTCCTGACTTTC,TRBJ2-6,TRBV29-1,TRBD1,many
CASSFKGMNTEAFF,TGTGCCAGCAGCTTCAAGGGGATGAACACTGAAGCTTTCTTT,TRBJ1-1,TRBV7-2,NA,many
CASSLGVGGRTEAFF,TGCGCCAGCAGCTTGGGGGTAGGGGGGCGGACTGAAGCTTTCTTT,TRBJ1-1,TRBV5-1,NA,many
CSASGTSGYEQYF,TGCAGTGCTAGTGGGACTAGCGGGTACGAGCAGTACTTC,TRBJ2-7,TRBV20-1,TRBD2,many
CASRPGPQRQGTEEAFF,TGCGCCAGCAGACCGGGCCCACAAAGACAGGGAACGGAAGAAGCTTTCTTT,TRBJ1-1,TRBV5-1,TRBD1,many
CASSQAGDQPQHF,TGTGCCAGCAGCCAAGCTGGGGATCAGCCCCAGCATTTT,TRBJ1-5,TRBV3-1,NA,many
CSANIRAGDEQYF,TGCAGTGCTAATATTAGGGCAGGGGACGAGCAGTACTTC,TRBJ2-7,TRBV20-1,NA,few
CASSRATSGRVTGELFF,TGCGCCAGCAGCCGGGCGACTAGCGGGAGGGTTACCGGGGAGCTGTTTTTT,TRBJ2-2,TRBV4-1,TRBD2,few
CSARGLQGDPYEQYF,TGCAGTGCTAGAGGGTTACAGGGAGATCCCTACGAGCAGTACTTC,TRBJ2-7,TRBV20-1,NA,many
CASSPGGAGELFF,TGTGCCAGCAGCCCCGGCGGCGCGGGGGAGCTGTTTTTT,TRBJ2-2,TRBV7-9,NA,NA
CASSEPDRAADTQYF,TGTGCCAGTAGCGAACCCGACAGGGCTGCAGATACGCAGTATTTT,TRBJ2-3,TRBV7-2,TRBD1,many
CASSLWGGGRSPQYF,TGTGCCAGCAGCTTGTGGGGCGGCGGGAGGTCTCCGCAGTATTTT,TRBJ2-3,TRBV5-6,TRBD2,NA
CASSARGRNTGELFF,TGTGCCAGCAGCGCCCGCGGTAGGAACACCGGGGAGCTGTTTTTT,TRBJ2-2,TRBV21-1,NA,many
CASSSSSSYEQYF,TGTGCCAGCAGCTCCTCCTCCTCCTACGAGCAGTACTTC,TRBJ2-7,TRBV9,NA,many
CSVEAGTGRNTEAFF,TGCAGCGTTGAAGCTGGGACAGGCCGGAACACTGAAGCTTTCTTT,TRBJ1-1,TRBV29-1,TRBD1,many
CASSQEAGGFYEQYF,TGTGCCAGCAGCCAAGAGGCGGGAGGGTTCTACGAGCAGTACTTC,TRBJ2-7,TRBV14,TRBD2,few
CASSLDPGSTDTQYF,TGTGCCAGCAGCTTAGACCCGGGGAGCACAGATACGCAGTATTTT,TRBJ2-3,TRBV7-6,NA,NA
CASSYTRRETQYF,TGTGCCAGCAGTTACACTAGGAGGGAGACCCAGTACTTC,TRBJ2-5,TRBV6-5,NA,few
CASSQGGVVGGTKNIQYF,TGCGCCAGCAGCCAAGGTGGTGTGGTGGGCGGAACCAAAAACATTCAGTACTTC,TRBJ2-4,TRBV4-1,NA,few
CASSWGDGTALEQYF,TGTGCCAGCAGTTGGGGGGACGGGACGGCCCTCGAGCAGTACTTC,TRBJ2-7,TRBV12-3/TRBV12-4,NA,many
CASSTNWGEAFF,TGTGCCAGCAGTACTAATTGGGGCGAAGCTTTCTTT,TRBJ1-1,TRBV6-5,NA,many
CSAGGQQNTEAFF,TGCAGTGCTGGAGGACAGCAGAACACTGAAGCTTTCTTT,TRBJ1-1,TRBV20-1,NA,many
CASSTYRVPEAFF,TGTGCCAGCAGCACGTACAGGGTCCCTGAAGCTTTCTTT,TRBJ1-1,TRBV7-2,NA,many
CASSLASVSSYNEQFF,TGCGCCAGCAGCTTGGCCTCGGTTAGCTCCTACAATGAGCAGTTCTTC,TRBJ2-1,TRBV5-1,NA,many
CASSLDVGNTEAFF,TGCGCCAGCAGCTTGGATGTAGGGAACACTGAAGCTTTCTTT,TRBJ1-1,TRBV5-1,NA,many